Listed here is a single T cell receptor (beta chain). This sample was taken from a study of regulatory T cells in long-lasting Graves disease. Time point meaning: persistent/refractory GD, antithyroid drugs over 5 years with positive TRAb. PBMC-extracted RNA yielded the TCR library. HTBI primers from iRepertoire and Arm-PCR of CDR3 regions yielded the TCR beta libraries. MiXCR, run by TCRdb on the multiplex PCR reads, gives a single entry per CDR3 protein. The sample holds fewer than 450,000 distinct CDR3 sequences, about 25% seen once. The origin of this receptor is a female donor with Graves disease. Sample: peripheral blood mononuclear cells (PBMCs), taken when the disease was refractory, from a patient treated with antithyroid drugs.

The CDR3, as DNA: TGTGCCAGCACCGAGGGTCCAGGGGGCAGGTACGAGCAGTACTTC. Translation: CASTEGPGGRYEQYF. The rearrangement joins TRBV6-1 to TRBJ2-7; 8 bases agree with TRBD1. Germline trimming cut 7 bases from V and 4 bases from J; bases unmatched to any gene: 12. This CDR3 has 15 amino acids. Germline V gene sequence: CDR1 MNHNS, CDR2 SASEGT.